A single sample gave rise to the 18 T cell receptor beta chains below, sequenced in a study of human T cells and chemical hapten exposure. Specified time point: patch test 1, 2 weeks after DPC sensitization. Treatment meaning: therapeutic diphenylcyclopropenone sensitization with weekly scalp DPC. TCRdb re-called the RACE reads with MiXCR, one entry per CDR3 protein. This sample yields 95,000 to 100,000 distinct CDR3 sequences, of which 9.5% to 15% are seen a single time; less than 2.5% belongs to the top ten. The source material was whole blood, sampled in connection with sensitization to the hapten diphenylcyclopropenone (DPC). The source of these receptors is a middle-aged woman with alopecia areata. Some clones in this sample may be carry-over from other donors' samples.

This clonotype appeared a few times. The J gene is TRBJ2-5, the V gene TRBV28, with D possibly being TRBD2 (5 bases). Looked up from germline, CDR1 is MDHEN and CDR2 is SYDVKM. Trimming cost V 6 bases and J 5 bases, with 13 bases left between them. This CDR3 region has 13 residues. DNA for the CDR3: TGTGCCAGCAGCCTGCCGCCGGGGGAGACCCAGTACTTC. As protein: CASSLPPGETQYF.

This clonotype was detected a few times. The V gene is TRBV7-3, the J gene TRBJ2-2, with a tentative D call TRBD2 (6 bases). Germline CDR1 is SGHTA and CDR2 is FQGTGA. This CDR3 spans 15 amino acids. Trimming cost V 1 base and J 4 bases, with 10 bases left between them. In nucleotides, the CDR3 is TGTGCCAGCAGCTTAAACTCAGCGGGCACCGGGGAGCTGTTTTTT. Translating it yields CASSLNSAGTGELFF.

This clonotype has at least ten counts. The chain employs TRBV6-5 and TRBJ2-3, with D hard to call. Germline lookup yields CDR1 MNHEY and CDR2 SVGAGI. The CDR3 contains 13 residues. Trimming took off 2 bases at V and 5 bases at J, with 8 bases between the two ends. For the CDR3, the DNA is TGTGCCAGCAGTTACACGCGATTAGATACGCAGTATTTT. Translation: CASSYTRLDTQYF.

This rearrangement joins TRBV28 to TRBJ2-7; D is tentatively TRBD1 or TRBD2 (5 bases each). The CDR3 sequence is 12 residues long. The germline V and J ends were trimmed by 9 bases and 4 bases, with 13 bases remaining between them. Per the germline V gene, CDR1 is MDHEN and CDR2 is SYDVKM. Written as DNA, the CDR3 is TGTGCCAGAAGTGGGGGTACGTACGAGCAGTACTTC. It translates to CARSGGTYEQYF.

The CDR3 coding sequence is TGTGCCAGCAGCGTAGGCGGTAGCGGGAGTTTGGAGACCCAGTACTTC. Protein: CASSVGGSGSLETQYF. This chain uses TRBV9 with TRBJ2-5; 9 bases agree with TRBD2. CDR1 is SGDLS, CDR2 YYNGEE, per germline. V dropped 0 bases and J dropped 5; count of bases not matched to a gene: 8. This CDR3 contains 16 residues.

This clonotype has at least ten counts. CDR3 sequence: CASSFQGEQYF. The CDR3 DNA follows: TGTGCCAGCAGTTTTCAGGGGGAGCAGTACTTC. V usage is TRBV28 and J usage is TRBJ2-7, with D possibly matching TRBD1 (6 bases). V lost 3 bases, J lost 7 bases, and 7 bases lay in between. The germline V gene encodes CDR1 MDHEN and CDR2 SYDVKM. CDR3 length: 11 residues.

The gene calls are TRBV30 and TRBJ1-1, with D unclear. V lost 3 bases and J 5 bases, leaving 10 bases between the germline ends. CDR1 GTSNPN and CDR2 SVGIG come from the germline V gene (reference sequence). The CDR3 sequence is 12 residues long. CDR3 region: CAWSLVWTEAFF. The CDR3 DNA reads TGTGCCTGGAGCCTGGTTTGGACTGAAGCTTTCTTT.

This clonotype was counted ten times or more. V gene TRBV6-6 combines with J gene TRBJ2-3; the match to TRBD2 covers 8 bases. Germline assignment: CDR1 MNHNY and CDR2 SVGAGI (reference sequence). This CDR3 is 17 amino acids long. Trimming at V came to 2 bases and at J to 5 bases, leaving 12 bases not matched to a gene. DNA for the CDR3: TGTGCCAGCAGTTACCGCCTGGCGGGAGGTACCCGAGATACGCAGTATTTT. Translating gives CASSYRLAGGTRDTQYF.

This clonotype has a handful of counts. The V and J genes are TRBV6-6 and TRBJ2-1; 7 bases are shared with TRBD2. J gave up 0 bases and V 0 bases, and 14 bases lay outside the gene matches. The CDR3 is 20 residues long. CDR1 is MNHNY, CDR2 SVGAGI, per germline (reference sequence). The DNA for the CDR3 is TGTGCCAGCAGTTACTCGAGGCCTAGCGGACCTAAAAGCTCCTACAATGAGCAGTTCTTC. Translated, it gives CASSYSRPSGPKSSYNEQFF.

The CDR3 region has the DNA TGTGCCAGCAGCTTAGATCCTAGCGGAGCGGGGGCAGATACGCAGTATTTT. Amino acids: CASSLDPSGAGADTQYF. The chain is built from TRBV13 and TRBJ2-3, with 8 bases that match TRBD2. This CDR3 has 17 residues. V was clipped by 1 base and J by 4 bases; unmatched bases: 10. CDR1 is PRHDT and CDR2 is FYEKMQ in the germline V gene (reference sequence).

This clonotype came up many times. The chain couples TRBV28 to TRBJ2-6, with D possibly TRBD1 on 5 matching bases. The CDR3 totals 17 residues. V was trimmed by 3 bases and J by 0 bases, leaving 12 bases between them. Germline V gene sequence: CDR1 MDHEN, CDR2 SYDVKM. The CDR3, as DNA: TGTGCCAGCAGTTTTAGGGGCCCGAACTCTGGGGCCAACGTCCTGACTTTC. Translating gives CASSFRGPNSGANVLTF.

This clonotype showed up many times. The chain recombines TRBV6-2 or TRBV6-3 with TRBJ2-3; no definite D call. Germline V CDR1 and CDR2: MNHEY, SVGEGT. The CDR3 length is 13 residues. Deletions cut 0 bases from V and 1 base from J, with 2 bases between. The CDR3 here is CASSYSGTDTQYF. For the CDR3, the DNA is TGTGCCAGCAGTTACTCGGGCACAGATACGCAGTATTTT.

V gene TRBV28 combines with J gene TRBJ2-3; D ambiguous. Germline V gene lookup returns CDR1 MDHEN and CDR2 SYDVKM. Trimming shortened V by 6 bases and J by 3 bases, and 7 bases separated the two germline ends. The CDR3 runs to 12 residues. CDR3: CASRSRTDTQYF. CDR3 in DNA: TGTGCCAGCAGGAGTCGTACAGATACGCAGTATTTT.

This clonotype has more than one count but fewer than ten. This chain uses TRBV2 with TRBJ1-1, with a weak D call TRBD1 (5 bases). Trimming left V 6 bases short and J 2 bases short, with 7 bases between. This CDR3 region has 12 residues. The V gene's germline CDR1 is SNHLY and CDR2 FYNNEI. CDR3 protein: CASRGVNTEAFF. In nucleotides, the CDR3 is TGTGCCAGCAGGGGGGTAAACACTGAAGCTTTCTTT.

This clonotype appeared a single time. The chain combines TRBV4-1 with TRBJ2-7, with a possible D match to TRBD2 (6 bases). The CDR3 is 16 residues long. Trimming removed 3 bases from V and 2 bases from J, with 17 bases in between. Germline loops: CDR1 MGHRA, CDR2 YSYEKL. The CDR3 loop reads CASSQDAGTGAYEQYF. The CDR3 DNA is TGCGCCAGCAGCCAGGACGCCGGGACTGGGGCCTACGAGCAGTACTTC.

This clonotype was counted ten times or more. The genes are TRBV10-3 and TRBJ2-7; 10 bases agree with TRBD1. V dropped 3 bases and J dropped 2; count of bases not matched to a gene: 10. Germline CDR1 ENHRY, CDR2 SYGVKD. CDR3 length: 17 residues. The CDR3 region has the DNA TGTGCCATCAGTGAACCCCCACCGGGACAGGGGACCTACGAGCAGTACTTC. Translating gives CAISEPPPGQGTYEQYF.

This clonotype has at least ten counts. The J gene is TRBJ2-3, the V gene TRBV6-2 or TRBV6-3, with 12 bases fitting TRBD2. The CDR3 runs 14 residues. Germline CDR1 is MNHEY and CDR2 is SVGEGT. V dropped 10 bases and J dropped 0; count of bases not matched to a gene: 2. CDR3 region: CATLAGGSTDTQYF. The CDR3 DNA reads TGTGCCACGCTAGCGGGAGGGAGCACAGATACGCAGTATTTT.

This clonotype showed up just a few times. The genes are TRBV7-9 and TRBJ2-3; 15 positions agree with TRBD2. The CDR3 consists of 17 residues. CDR1 and CDR2 (germline): SEHNR, FQNEAQ (reference sequence). V trimming: 4 bases; J trimming: 6 bases; junction bases outside the gene matches: 8. The CDR3 here is CASSSGTSGRNEDTQYF. In DNA, the CDR3 is TGTGCCAGCAGCTCCGGGACTAGCGGGAGGAATGAGGATACGCAGTATTTT.